One sample yielded the 2 T cell receptor beta chains listed below, sequenced in a study of shared clonotypes between healthy human individuals. Clones were sequenced by immunoSEQ multiplex PCR, and TCRdb holds only the in-frame ones, with some missing. The table has millions of clones, more than 90% seen once; the top ten hold roughly 0.13%. Material: naive CD4+ T cells sorted from blood. Subset noted: CD45RA+ positively selected. These receptors all come from a man aged 18-30 years in good health.

This sequence joins TRBV7-2 and TRBJ2-4, with 14 positions matching TRBD2. The CDR3 length is 16 residues. Germline V gives CDR1 SGHTA, CDR2 FQGNSA. The trim removed 0 bases at V and 13 bases at J, leaving 8 bases unmatched. CDR3 in DNA: TGTGCCAGCAGCTTAGCCGGGACTAGCGGGAGTTCCGGACAGTACTTC. Translation: CASSLAGTSGSSGQYF.

The chain is built from TRBV5-1 and TRBJ2-7; no reliable D call. This CDR3 contains 12 residues. The V and J ends lost 4 bases and 7 bases respectively, with 12 bases between them. The germline gives CDR1 SGHRS, CDR2 YFSETQ. The CDR3 sequence is CASSHESSEQYF. CDR3 DNA: TGCGCCAGCAGCCACGAGTCGTCAGAGCAGTACTTC.